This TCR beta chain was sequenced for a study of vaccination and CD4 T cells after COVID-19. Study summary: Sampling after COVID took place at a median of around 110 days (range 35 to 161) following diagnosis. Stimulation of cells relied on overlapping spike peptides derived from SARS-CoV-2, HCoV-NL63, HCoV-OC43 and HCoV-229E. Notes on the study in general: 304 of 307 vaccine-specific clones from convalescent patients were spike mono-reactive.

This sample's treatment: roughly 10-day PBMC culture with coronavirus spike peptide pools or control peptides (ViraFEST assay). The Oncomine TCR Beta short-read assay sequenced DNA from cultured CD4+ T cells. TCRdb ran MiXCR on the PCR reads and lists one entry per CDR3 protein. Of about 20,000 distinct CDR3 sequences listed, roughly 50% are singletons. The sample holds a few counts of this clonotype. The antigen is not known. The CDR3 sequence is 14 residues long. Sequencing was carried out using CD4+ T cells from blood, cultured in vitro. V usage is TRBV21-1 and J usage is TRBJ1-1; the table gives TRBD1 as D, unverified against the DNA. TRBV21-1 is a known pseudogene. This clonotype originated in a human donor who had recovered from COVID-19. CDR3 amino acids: CASSTYRGGTEAFF. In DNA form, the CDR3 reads TGTGCCAGCAGCACATACAGGGGAGGAACTGAAGCTTTCTTT.